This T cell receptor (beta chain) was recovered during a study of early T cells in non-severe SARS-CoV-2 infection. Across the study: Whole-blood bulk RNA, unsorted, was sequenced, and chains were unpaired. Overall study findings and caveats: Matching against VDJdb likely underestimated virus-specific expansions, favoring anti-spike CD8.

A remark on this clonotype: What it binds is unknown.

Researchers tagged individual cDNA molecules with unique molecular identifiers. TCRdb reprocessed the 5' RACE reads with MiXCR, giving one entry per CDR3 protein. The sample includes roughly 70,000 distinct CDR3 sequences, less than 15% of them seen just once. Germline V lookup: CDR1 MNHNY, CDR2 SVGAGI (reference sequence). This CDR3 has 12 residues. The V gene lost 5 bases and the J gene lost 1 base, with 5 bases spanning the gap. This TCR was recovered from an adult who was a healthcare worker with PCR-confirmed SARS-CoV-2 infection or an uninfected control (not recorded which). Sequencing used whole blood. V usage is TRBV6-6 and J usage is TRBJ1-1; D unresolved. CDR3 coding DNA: TGTGCCAGCAGTCACCGGAACACTGAAGCTTTCTTT. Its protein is CASSHRNTEAFF.